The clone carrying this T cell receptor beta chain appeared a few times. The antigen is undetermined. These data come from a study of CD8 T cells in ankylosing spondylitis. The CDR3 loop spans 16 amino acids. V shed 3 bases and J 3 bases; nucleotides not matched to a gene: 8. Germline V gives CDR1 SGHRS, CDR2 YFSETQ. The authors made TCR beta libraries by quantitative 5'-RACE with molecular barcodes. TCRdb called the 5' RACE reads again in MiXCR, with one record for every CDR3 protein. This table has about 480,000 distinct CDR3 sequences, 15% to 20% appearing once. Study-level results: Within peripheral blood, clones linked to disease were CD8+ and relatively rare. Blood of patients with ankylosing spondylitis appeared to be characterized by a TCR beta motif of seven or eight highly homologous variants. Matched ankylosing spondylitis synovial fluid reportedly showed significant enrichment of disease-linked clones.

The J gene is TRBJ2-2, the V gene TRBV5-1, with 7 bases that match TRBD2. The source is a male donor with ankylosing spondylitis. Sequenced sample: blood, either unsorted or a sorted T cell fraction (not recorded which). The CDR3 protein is CASSSARGVDTGELFF. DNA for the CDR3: TGCGCCAGCAGCTCAGCTCGGGGGGTCGACACCGGGGAGCTGTTTTTT. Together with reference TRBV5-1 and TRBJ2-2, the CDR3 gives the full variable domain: KAGVTQTPRYLIKTRGQQVTLSCSPISGHRSVSWYQQTPGQGLQFLFEYFSETQRNKGNFPGRFSGRQFSNSRSEMNVSTLELGDSALYLCASSSARGVDTGELFFGEGSRLTVL.